This T cell receptor beta chain is drawn from a study of response to subunit inactivated influenza vaccine. General observations from the study: Authors suggested that a seasonal influenza vaccination recruits few new T cells each time.

The CDR3 contains 13 residues. From germline, CDR1 is DFQATT and CDR2 SNEGSKA (reference sequence). Trimming shortened V by 6 bases and J by 6 bases, and 17 bases separated the two germline ends. With regard to this clonotype: Its antigen remains unidentified.

TCRdb passed the RT-PCR reads through MiXCR, listing each CDR3 protein once. The profile shows around 520,000 distinct CDR3 sequences, about 25% of them singletons. This TCR was recovered from a man aged 50-59 years who received an inactivated influenza vaccine. The chain carries TRBV20-1 and TRBJ2-5; the D is unclear. Sequencing used CD4+ T cells sorted from PBMCs, obtained 4 to 6 days after vaccination. Here the CDR3 DNA reads TGCAGTGCGCACACAAATAGTGGACAGACCCAGTACTTC. Translation gives CSAHTNSGQTQYF.